These T cell receptor beta chains were read from a single sample in a study of CD8+ T cells in alopecia areata. Sequencing used immunoSEQ multiplex PCR; TCRdb keeps in-frame clones, though not all of them. The table has 150,000 to 200,000 clones, 60% seen once. The specimen was CD4+ T cells sorted from blood, collected at week 4, from a patient treated with tofacitinib. These receptors were taken from a human donor with alopecia areata. Both conserved end residues are part of each CDR3. Each record gives: V gene, clone size, D gene, J gene, CDR3 protein, CDR3 DNA. A D gene is named only where the DNA matches it firmly. Clone size, where shown, is once, few, many, or a class for clones that have expanded.

v_call: TRBV6-1; clone_size: NA; d_call: NA; j_call: TRBJ1-2; cdr3_aa: CASSEEYYGYTF; cdr3_nt: TGTGCCAGCAGTGAAGAATACTATGGCTACACCTTC
v_call: TRBV30; clone_size: NA; d_call: NA; j_call: TRBJ1-2; cdr3_aa: CAWSVENYGYTF; cdr3_nt: TGTGCCTGGAGTGTGGAGAACTATGGCTACACCTTC
v_call: TRBV7-9; clone_size: NA; d_call: TRBD1; j_call: TRBJ1-2; cdr3_aa: CASSLDGQGAYGYTF; cdr3_nt: TGTGCCAGCAGCTTGGACGGACAGGGAGCCTATGGCTACACCTTC
v_call: TRBV30; clone_size: NA; d_call: TRBD1; j_call: TRBJ1-6; cdr3_aa: CAWSGTGGYSPLHF; cdr3_nt: TGTGCCTGGAGCGGGACAGGGGGCTATTCACCCCTCCACTTT
v_call: TRBV29-1; clone_size: NA; d_call: NA; j_call: TRBJ2-7; cdr3_aa: CSVEGIGDAVNEQYF; cdr3_nt: TGCAGCGTTGAAGGGATTGGGGATGCAGTAAACGAGCAGTACTTC
v_call: TRBV5-1; clone_size: few; d_call: TRBD1; j_call: TRBJ2-5; cdr3_aa: CASSLTSDRGETQYF; cdr3_nt: TGCGCCAGCAGCTTAACCTCGGACAGGGGAGAGACCCAGTACTTC
v_call: TRBV30; clone_size: NA; d_call: NA; j_call: TRBJ2-5; cdr3_aa: CAWSPGETQYF; cdr3_nt: TGTGCCTGGAGTCCTGGTGAGACCCAGTACTTC
v_call: TRBV29-1; clone_size: NA; d_call: NA; j_call: TRBJ1-2; cdr3_aa: CSVPRASNYGYTF; cdr3_nt: TGCAGCGTCCCTAGAGCCTCTAACTATGGCTACACCTTC
v_call: TRBV6-5; clone_size: NA; d_call: NA; j_call: TRBJ2-6; cdr3_aa: CASSQTRNVLTF; cdr3_nt: TGTGCCAGCAGCCAAACACGAAACGTCCTGACTTTC
v_call: TRBV29-1; clone_size: few; d_call: NA; j_call: TRBJ2-5; cdr3_aa: CSVSFPRGETQYF; cdr3_nt: TGCAGCGTTTCTTTCCCCAGGGGAGAGACCCAGTACTTC
v_call: TRBV30; clone_size: NA; d_call: TRBD2; j_call: TRBJ2-3; cdr3_aa: CASSIAGDSTDTQYF; cdr3_nt: TGTGCCTCCTCCATAGCGGGGGATAGCACAGATACGCAGTATTTT
v_call: TRBV29-1; clone_size: few; d_call: TRBD1; j_call: TRBJ1-3; cdr3_aa: CSVTGGGNTIYF; cdr3_nt: TGCAGCGTTACAGGGGGTGGAAACACCATATATTTT
v_call: TRBV4-1; clone_size: few; d_call: TRBD2; j_call: TRBJ2-1; cdr3_aa: CASSPLTSAFQDEQFF; cdr3_nt: TGCGCCAGCAGCCCGTTGACTAGCGCCTTTCAGGATGAGCAGTTCTTC